A single sample is the source of the 16 T cell receptor beta chains below, sequenced in a study of metastatic and nonmetastatic thyroid tumors. Via MiXCR, TCRdb re-called the PCR reads. The sample lists fewer than 20,000 clones; approximately 29% were seen once. Each patient came to thyroid surgery without any prior treatment (of any kind). Sequencing input: tumor tissue. These receptors originate from a male donor with papillary thyroid cancer or a benign thyroid nodule (not recorded which). Some clones in this sample may be carry-over from other donors' samples.

By sample share, this clone is medium-sized. The chain carries TRBV11-2 and TRBJ2-1; D is ambiguous. Looked up from germline, CDR1 is SGHAT and CDR2 is FQNNGV. Trimming removed 1 base at V and 0 bases at J, with 10 bases between. The CDR3 contains 16 residues. The chain's CDR3 is CASSLGFTSSYNEQFF. The CDR3 bases are TGTGCCAGCAGCTTAGGTTTCACAAGCTCCTACAATGAGCAGTTCTTC. Full variable domain (outside the CDR3, taken from reference TRBV11-2 and TRBJ2-1): EAGVAQSPRYKIIEKRQSVAFWCNPISGHATLYWYQQILGQGPKLLIQFQNNGVVDDSQLPKDRFSAERLKGVDSTLKIQPAKLEDSAVYLCASSLGFTSSYNEQFFGPGTRLTVL.

This clone is termed medium-sized. This rearrangement joins TRBV5-1 to TRBJ1-4; D not resolved. CDR1 and CDR2 (germline): SGHRS, YFSETQ. Deletions cut 0 bases from V and 11 bases from J, with 11 bases between. This CDR3 contains 13 residues. CDR3 residues: CASSLDSLGKLFF. In DNA form, the CDR3 reads TGCGCCAGCAGCTTGGACTCACTTGGGAAACTGTTTTTT.

This clone occurred a few times. This sequence joins TRBV19 and TRBJ2-3; D gene ambiguous. Trimming left V 3 bases short and J 2 bases short, with 12 bases between. This CDR3 is 15 amino acids long. Germline values: CDR1 LNHDA, CDR2 SQIVND (reference sequence). CDR3: CASSIQGYLTDTQYF. The CDR3 nucleotides read TGTGCCAGTAGTATTCAAGGTTACCTCACAGATACGCAGTATTTT.

Sample share makes this clone medium-sized. This chain connects TRBV6-2 or TRBV6-3 to TRBJ2-7; TRBD2 matches at 7 bases. The junction had 8 bases not matched to a gene; V was cut back by 6 bases and J by 0 bases. CDR1 is MNHEY and CDR2 is SVGEGT in the germline V gene. The CDR3 spans 15 residues. The CDR3 reads CASRPGGFTSYEQYF. CDR3 bases: TGTGCCAGCAGACCGGGAGGCTTCACCTCCTACGAGCAGTACTTC.

This clone was seen ten or more times. The rearrangement uses TRBV10-1 and TRBJ2-2, with D maybe TRBD2 (5 bases). Trimming stripped 6 bases from V and 7 bases from J, with 9 bases between. Germline V lookup: CDR1 WNHNN, CDR2 SYGVQD (reference sequence). The CDR3 is made up of 12 amino acids. The CDR3 DNA reads TGCGCCAGCAGGGAGGACCGCGGGGAGCTGTTTTTT. It is translated as CASREDRGELFF.

This clone was detected a few times. The chain carries TRBV19 and TRBJ2-6; D uncertain. This CDR3 has 14 amino acids. Trimming left V 7 bases short and J 4 bases short, with 11 bases between. The germline CDR1 and CDR2 sequences are LNHDA and SQIVND (reference sequence). CDR3 amino acids: CASNRLGGANVLTF. The CDR3 DNA follows: TGTGCCAGTAATCGTCTAGGGGGGGCCAACGTCCTGACTTTC.

Within the sample, this clone is medium-sized (0.01 to 0.1%). The rearrangement links TRBV12-3 or TRBV12-4 to TRBJ2-7; 8 bases are shared with TRBD2. The V segment lost 3 bases and the J segment 2 bases; nucleotides outside the gene matches: 0. The CDR3 spans 13 residues. CDR3 nucleotide sequence: TGTGCCAGCAGTTTGCGGGAGGCCTACGAGCAGTACTTC. Residues: CASSLREAYEQYF.

As regards this clone: A junction boundary mismatches the germline segment, possibly from a read error. The gene calls are TRBV9 and TRBJ2-7; 7 positions agree with TRBD2. This CDR3 has 15 residues. Looked up from germline, CDR1 is SGDLS and CDR2 is YYNGEE. The CDR3 region has the DNA TGTGCCAGAAGCGTAGCGTCCCAGCGGGGCTACGCGCAGTACTTC. As protein: CARSVASQRGYAQYF.

The chain uses TRBV12-3 or TRBV12-4 and TRBJ1-5, with 11 nucleotides matching TRBD1. V lost 6 bases and J lost 10; bases outside the gene matches: 11. The CDR3 has 15 amino acids. For the CDR3, the DNA is TGTGCCAGCAGCTTGGGACAGGGGGGACGCGAACCCCAGCATTTT. This encodes CASSLGQGGREPQHF.

This chain connects TRBV14 to TRBJ2-7; D is ambiguous. Germline values: CDR1 SGHDN, CDR2 FVKESK. V was clipped by 1 base and J by 6 bases, with 10 bases between them. CDR3 length: 13 amino acids. The CDR3 coding sequence is TGTGCCAGCAGCCAAGGAATCCGGCCCGAGCAGTACTTC. This sequence encodes CASSQGIRPEQYF.

J is TRBJ1-1 and V is TRBV20-1; D unclear. There are 15 residues in the CDR3. The germline CDR1 and CDR2 sequences are DFQATT and SNEGSKA (reference sequence). Trimming cost V 4 bases and J 3 bases, with 18 bases left between them. CDR3 loop: CSAIFFMRLDTEAFF. The CDR3 DNA reads TGCAGTGCTATTTTTTTCATGAGGTTAGACACTGAAGCTTTCTTT.

Here the CDR3 reads CSAYASAGTDTQYF. Here the CDR3 DNA reads TGCAGTGCTTACGCTAGCGCGGGGACTGATACGCAGTATTTT. The chain links TRBV20-1 to TRBJ2-3; D may be TRBD2 (6 bases). The CDR3 length is 14 residues. Per germline, CDR1 DFQATT and CDR2 SNEGSKA (reference sequence). The V and J ends lost 5 bases and 6 bases respectively, with 18 bases between them.

The J gene is TRBJ1-3, the V gene TRBV5-1; D gene uncertain. V shed 3 bases and J shed 4 bases, with 8 bases lying between them. The CDR3 is 13 residues long. CDR1 and CDR2 (germline): SGHRS, YFSETQ. This CDR3 is CASSSGTGNTIYF. CDR3 in DNA: TGCGCCAGCAGCTCGGGCACGGGAAACACCATATATTTT.

As to this clone: Additional DNA sequences in this sample encode the identical CDR3. The V call is TRBV15, the J call TRBJ2-7, with D perhaps matching TRBD1 (6 bases). The CDR3 length is 13 residues. Trimming took 3 bases from V and 5 from J, leaving 11 bases between them. Germline CDR1 reads LNHNV; CDR2 reads YYDKDF (reference sequence). DNA of the CDR3: TGTGCCACCAGCAGGGACAACAGGGACGAGCAGTACTTC. Its translation: CATSRDNRDEQYF.

The sample holds a few counts of this clone. An end of the junction differs from the germline gene, which may be a read error. The V call is TRBV7-3, the J call TRBJ1-1; 7 positions match TRBD1. The length of the CDR3 is 13 residues. The germline CDR1 and CDR2 sequences are SGHTA and FQGTGA. The CDR3 nucleotides read TGTGCCAGCAGCCCCGACAGGGACACTGAAGATTTCTTT. This codes for CASSPDRDTEDFF.

This clone was counted between two and nine times. The chain joins TRBV6-1 to TRBJ1-6; D gene uncertain. Looked up from germline, CDR1 is MNHNS and CDR2 is SASEGT. The CDR3 covers 17 residues. V was trimmed by 5 bases and J by 5 bases, leaving 19 bases between them. CDR3 amino acids: CASSQLIPGGNNSPLHF. As DNA, the CDR3 is TGTGCCAGCAGTCAACTCATCCCGGGTGGGAATAATTCACCCCTCCACTTT.